This is a list of T cell receptor beta chains from one sample in a study of T cells in Graves' hyperthyroidism and ophthalmopathy. Each CDR3 protein gets one entry after TCRdb re-called the multiplex PCR reads with MiXCR. Among about 560,000 distinct CDR3 sequences listed, around 17% were seen once. Source material: blood. Source of these receptors: a woman in her late teens or twenties with Graves' hyperthyroidism. Each CDR3 is given with its conserved first and last residue. D genes are given only for firm matches. The listing skips clone size in some rows; elsewhere it reads once, few, many or a size class.

cdr3_nt,cdr3_aa,v_call,clone_size,d_call,j_call
TGTGCCACCAGCAGAGGTGAGTTCATGAACACTGAAGCTTTCTTT,CATSRGEFMNTEAFF,TRBV15,.,.,TRBJ1-1
TGCGCCAGCAGCTCCCGGGACACCTGGGAGACCCAGTACTTC,CASSSRDTWETQYF,TRBV5-1,.,.,TRBJ2-5
TGTGCCAGCTCACCAGGCCAGTTAGCGCTTAGTGAGCAGTTCTTC,CASSPGQLALSEQFF,TRBV18,few,.,TRBJ2-1
TGCGCCAGCAGCTACCGGGACAGGGGGAGCACAGATACGCAGTATTTT,CASSYRDRGSTDTQYF,TRBV4-1,.,TRBD1,TRBJ2-3
TGTGCCACCCGGACGGGGAATCAGCCCCAGCATTTT,CATRTGNQPQHF,TRBV15,many,.,TRBJ1-5
TGTGCCAGCCGCCCGAAACCGGGGGTTGTTCAGCCCCAGCATTTT,CASRPKPGVVQPQHF,TRBV28,many,.,TRBJ1-5
TGTGCCAGCAGCTTAGCCCCCTCCGATGAGCAGTTCTTC,CASSLAPSDEQFF,TRBV7-2,.,.,TRBJ2-1
TGTGCCAGCAGTTACTCGGGGAGCTCTGGAAACACCATATATTTT,CASSYSGSSGNTIYF,TRBV6-6,few,.,TRBJ1-3
TGCAGTACCGGGACTAGCAAAGATACGCAGTATTTT,CSTGTSKDTQYF,TRBV20-1,many,TRBD2,TRBJ2-3
TGTGCCAGCAGTTTTTTCAAAGGGGGCAATGAGCAGCTCTTC,CASSFFKGGNEQLF,TRBV27,.,TRBD1,TRBJ2-1
TGTGCCAGCAGTTACTCTCCTCCGGGAACCGGGGAGCTGTTTTTT,CASSYSPPGTGELFF,TRBV6-2/TRBV6-3,.,.,TRBJ2-2
TGTGCCAGCAGGACATCAGGGGCTGGCTACACCTTC,CASRTSGAGYTF,TRBV2,many,.,TRBJ1-2
TGTGCCAGCAGCTTAGGGGGGGTCCAAAACATTCAGTACTTC,CASSLGGVQNIQYF,TRBV11-2,.,.,TRBJ2-4
TGTGCCAGCAACCATTTTCCCGGGAAGAACACTGAAGCTTTCTTT,CASNHFPGKNTEAFF,TRBV6-2/TRBV6-3,many,.,TRBJ1-1
TGCAGTGCTGAGCCGGGATCGGCTAGCGGGGGGAGGAATGAGCAGTTCTTC,CSAEPGSASGGRNEQFF,TRBV20-1,many,TRBD2,TRBJ2-1
TGTGCCAGCAGTTCAGGGGAGGGAGCTATCGGGAATCAGCCCCAGCATTTT,CASSSGEGAIGNQPQHF,TRBV28,.,.,TRBJ1-5
TGCAGTGCTAGAGAGAGGGGTACTAGCTTGGCAGATACGCAGTATTTT,CSARERGTSLADTQYF,TRBV20-1,few,.,TRBJ2-3
TGCAGTGCTAGAGATGGAGCGTGGGAAGATACGCAGTATTTT,CSARDGAWEDTQYF,TRBV20-1,many,.,TRBJ2-3
TGTGCCACCAGTGATACGGCATCCAGCAATCAGCCCCAGCATTTT,CATSDTASSNQPQHF,TRBV24-1,few,.,TRBJ1-5
TGTGCCAGCAGTCGATCCGGTCGGGGCTATGGCTACACCTTC,CASSRSGRGYGYTF,TRBV12-3/TRBV12-4,few,.,TRBJ1-2
TGCGCCAGCAGCCAAACCCGGGACTCCGGAAAACTAAATGGCTACACCTTC,CASSQTRDSGKLNGYTF,TRBV4-3,.,.,TRBJ1-2
TGTGCCAGCAGGAGGGTGGGGGACACTGAAGCTTTCTTT,CASRRVGDTEAFF,TRBV28,many,.,TRBJ1-1
TGCGCCAGCAGCTTGAGATCTCTAGCAGATACGCAGTATTTT,CASSLRSLADTQYF,TRBV5-1,.,.,TRBJ2-3
TGTGCCACCAGATTTCAGACAGGGGGTAATGAAAAACTGTTTTTT,CATRFQTGGNEKLFF,TRBV15,few,TRBD1,TRBJ1-4
TGTGCCAGCTCACCACTCGGGACTAGCCCCTACGAGCAGTACTTC,CASSPLGTSPYEQYF,TRBV18,many,TRBD2,TRBJ2-7
TGCGCCAGCAGCCAAGACGGAGACGGTTATTCACCCCTCCACTTT,CASSQDGDGYSPLHF,TRBV4-3,many,.,TRBJ1-6
TGTGCCTGGGAAACAGGGCGGAACACTGAAGCTTTCTTT,CAWETGRNTEAFF,TRBV30,many,.,TRBJ1-1
TGTGCCAGCAGCTTCACCTCACAAGAGACCCAGTACTTC,CASSFTSQETQYF,TRBV11-2,many,.,TRBJ2-5
TGTGCCAGCAGTTACTCGGAGGCAGGGAGATACATTCAGTACTTC,CASSYSEAGRYIQYF,TRBV6-6,many,.,TRBJ2-4
TGCAGTGCTAGAGATCACGGGAGGAACACCGGGGAGCTGTTTTTT,CSARDHGRNTGELFF,TRBV20-1,few,.,TRBJ2-2
TGTGCCAGCAGCCACCGACGACAGGGGGCTGTCAACGAGCAGTACTTC,CASSHRRQGAVNEQYF,TRBV3-1,.,TRBD1,TRBJ2-7
TGTGCCAGCAGTGAGACGATGAACACTGAAGCTTTCTTT,CASSETMNTEAFF,TRBV6-1,many,.,TRBJ1-1
TGTGCCAGCAGCTACGAAACGGGAGATGCCTACAATGAGCAGTTCTTC,CASSYETGDAYNEQFF,TRBV3-1,.,.,TRBJ2-1
TGTGCCAGCAACTCACGACAGGGGCGCTCCTACGAGCAGTACTTC,CASNSRQGRSYEQYF,TRBV28,many,TRBD1,TRBJ2-7
TGTGCCTGGAGTGCCGGGACAGGATCTGGCGAGACCCAGTACTTC,CAWSAGTGSGETQYF,TRBV30,.,TRBD1,TRBJ2-5